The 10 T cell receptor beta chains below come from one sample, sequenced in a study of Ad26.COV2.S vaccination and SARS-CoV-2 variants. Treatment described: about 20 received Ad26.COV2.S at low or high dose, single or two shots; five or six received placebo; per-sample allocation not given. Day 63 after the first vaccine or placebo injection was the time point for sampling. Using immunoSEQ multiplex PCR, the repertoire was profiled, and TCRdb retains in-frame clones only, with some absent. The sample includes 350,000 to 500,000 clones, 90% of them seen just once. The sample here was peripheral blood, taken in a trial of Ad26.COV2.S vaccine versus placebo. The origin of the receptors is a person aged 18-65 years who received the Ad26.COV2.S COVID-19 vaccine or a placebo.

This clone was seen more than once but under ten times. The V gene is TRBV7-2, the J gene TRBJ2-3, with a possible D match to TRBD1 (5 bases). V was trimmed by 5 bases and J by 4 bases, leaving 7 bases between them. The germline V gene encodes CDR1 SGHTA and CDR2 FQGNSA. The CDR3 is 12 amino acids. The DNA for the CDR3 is TGTGCCAGCAGCCTAGGGGCAGATACGCAGTATTTT. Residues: CASSLGADTQYF.

CDR3 residues: CASSYRDRIGEQYF. The CDR3 DNA is TGTGCCAGCAGTTACCGGGACAGAATTGGCGAGCAGTACTTC. This chain uses TRBV6-5 with TRBJ2-7; 7 bases fit TRBD1. The CDR3 has 14 amino acids. The ends lost 2 bases at V and 6 bases at J; junction bases unmatched: 7. Germline loops: CDR1 MNHEY, CDR2 SVGAGI.

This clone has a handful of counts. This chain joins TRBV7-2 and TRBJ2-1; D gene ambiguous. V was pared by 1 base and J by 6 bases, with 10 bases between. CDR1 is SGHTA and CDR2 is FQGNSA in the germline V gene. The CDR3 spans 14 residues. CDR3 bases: TGTGCCAGCAGCTTAGGCGGCAGCCTCAATGAGCAGTTCTTC. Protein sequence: CASSLGGSLNEQFF. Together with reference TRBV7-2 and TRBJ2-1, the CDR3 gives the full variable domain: GAGVSQSPSNKVTEKGKDVELRCDPISGHTALYWYRQSLGQGLEFLIYFQGNSAPDKSGLPSDRFSAERTGGSVSTLTIQRTQQEDSAVYLCASSLGGSLNEQFFGPGTRLTVL.

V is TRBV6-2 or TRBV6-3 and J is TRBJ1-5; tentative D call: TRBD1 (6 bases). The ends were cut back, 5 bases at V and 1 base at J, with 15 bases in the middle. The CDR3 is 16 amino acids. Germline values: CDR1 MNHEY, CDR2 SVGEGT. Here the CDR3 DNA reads TGTGCCAGCAGTCGATACAGGGAGGTAAGCAATCAGCCCCAGCATTTT. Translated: CASSRYREVSNQPQHF.

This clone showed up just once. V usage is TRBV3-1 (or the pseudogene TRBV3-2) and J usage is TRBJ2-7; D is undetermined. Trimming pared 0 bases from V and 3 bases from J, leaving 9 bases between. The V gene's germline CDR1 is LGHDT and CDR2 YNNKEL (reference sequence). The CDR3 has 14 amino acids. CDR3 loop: CASSQEAFHYEQYF. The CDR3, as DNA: TGTGCCAGCAGCCAAGAGGCGTTTCACTACGAGCAGTACTTC.

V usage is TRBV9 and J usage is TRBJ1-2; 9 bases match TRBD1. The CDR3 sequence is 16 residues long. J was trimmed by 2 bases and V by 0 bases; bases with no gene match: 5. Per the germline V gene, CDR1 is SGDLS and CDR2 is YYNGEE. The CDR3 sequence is CASSVGGQGLNYGYTF. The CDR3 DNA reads TGTGCCAGCAGCGTAGGGGGACAGGGATTGAACTATGGCTACACCTTC. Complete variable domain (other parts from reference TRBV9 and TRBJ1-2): DSGVTQTPKHLITATGQRVTLRCSPRSGDLSVYWYQQSLDQGLQFLIQYYNGEERAKGNILERFSAQQFPDLHSELNLSSLELGDSALYFCASSVGGQGLNYGYTFGSGTRLTVV.

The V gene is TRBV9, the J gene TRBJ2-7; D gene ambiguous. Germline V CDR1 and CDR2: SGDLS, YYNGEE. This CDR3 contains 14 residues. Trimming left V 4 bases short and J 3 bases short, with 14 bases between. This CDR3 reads CASSSASSGYEQYF. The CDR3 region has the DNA TGTGCCAGCAGCTCGGCTTCCTCGGGCTACGAGCAGTACTTC.

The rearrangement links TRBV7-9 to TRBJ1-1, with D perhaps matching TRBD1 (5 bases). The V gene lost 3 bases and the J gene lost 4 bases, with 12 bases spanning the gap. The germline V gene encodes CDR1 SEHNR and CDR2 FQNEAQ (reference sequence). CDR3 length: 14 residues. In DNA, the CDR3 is TGTGCCAGCAGCTTTGAGGGCCAGGGCACTGAAGCTTTCTTT. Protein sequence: CASSFEGQGTEAFF.

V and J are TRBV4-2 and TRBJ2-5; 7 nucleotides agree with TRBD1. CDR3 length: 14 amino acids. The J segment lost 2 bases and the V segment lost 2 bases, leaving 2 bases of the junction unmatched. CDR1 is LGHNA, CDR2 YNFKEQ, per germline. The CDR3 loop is CASSQQGEQETQYF. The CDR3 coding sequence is TGTGCCAGCAGCCAACAGGGGGAGCAAGAGACCCAGTACTTC.

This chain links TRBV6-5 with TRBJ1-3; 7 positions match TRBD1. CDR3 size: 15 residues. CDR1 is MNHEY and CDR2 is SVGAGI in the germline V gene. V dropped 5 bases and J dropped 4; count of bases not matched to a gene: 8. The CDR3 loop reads CASSRQGQAGNTIYF. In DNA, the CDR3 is TGTGCCAGCAGTAGACAGGGACAAGCCGGAAACACCATATATTTT.